This TCR beta chain came from a study of blood T cells in healthy people across ages. Study-wide findings and caveats: Those diversity estimates obtained from one million T cells were thought to be underestimates.

Using a J-beta primer mix together with a sample-barcoded 5' primer, a second PCR was run for about 6 to 11 cycles. TCRdb reprocessed the 5' RACE reads with MiXCR, giving one entry per CDR3 protein. The table shows about 930,000 distinct CDR3 sequences, with 29% occurring only once. Germline V CDR1 and CDR2: SQVTM, ANQGSEA. V lost 5 bases to trimming and J lost 8 bases, with 12 bases between them. There are 11 residues in the CDR3. This clonotype was found a few times. Its antigen is as yet unknown. The sample was also linked to a second study, of T cells of mothers and their children. That paper states: From each mother came over 8 million TCR beta CDR3 reads, and from each child came some 3.2 million.

This chain joins TRBV29-1 and TRBJ1-2; tentatively, D is TRBD1 (6 bases). The sequenced material came from blood. The receptor's source is a woman aged 35 to 49 in good health. The DNA of the CDR3 is TGCAGCGTTATGTCGGGGGGCGGCTACACCTTC. Its translation: CSVMSGGGYTF.